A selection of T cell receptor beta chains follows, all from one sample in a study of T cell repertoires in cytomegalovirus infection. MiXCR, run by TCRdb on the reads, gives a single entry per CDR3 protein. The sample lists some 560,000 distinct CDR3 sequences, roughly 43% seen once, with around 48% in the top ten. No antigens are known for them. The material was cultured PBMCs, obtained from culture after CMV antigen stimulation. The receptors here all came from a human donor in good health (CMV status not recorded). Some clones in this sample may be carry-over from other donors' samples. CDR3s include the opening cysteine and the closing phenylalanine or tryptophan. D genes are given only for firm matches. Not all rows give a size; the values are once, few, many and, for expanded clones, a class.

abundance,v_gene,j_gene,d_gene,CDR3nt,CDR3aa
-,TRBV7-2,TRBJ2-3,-,TGTGCCAGCAGCTTATCCGGGTGGGATACGCAGTATTTT,CASSLSGWDTQYF
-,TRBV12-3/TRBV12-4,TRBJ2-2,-,TGTGCCAGCAGTTTATCGGCGGTTGGGACCGGGGAGCTGTTTTTT,CASSLSAVGTGELFF
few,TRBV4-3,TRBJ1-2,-,TGCGCCAGCAGCGACACTCCACGTCGCTATGGCTACACCTTC,CASSDTPRRYGYTF
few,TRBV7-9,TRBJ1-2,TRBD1,TGTGCCAGCACGACGACAGGGGATGCTGGCTACACCTTC,CASTTTGDAGYTF
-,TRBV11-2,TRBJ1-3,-,TGTGCCAGCAGCTTAACCCCCGCAGGATACTCTGGAAACACCATATATTTT,CASSLTPAGYSGNTIYF
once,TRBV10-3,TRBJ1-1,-,TGTGCCATCAGTGGTCGACAGGTGAACACTGAAGCTTTCTTT,CAISGRQVNTEAFF
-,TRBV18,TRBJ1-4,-,TGTGCCAGCTCACCGCAGAGGGCTAATGAAAAACTGTTTTTT,CASSPQRANEKLFF
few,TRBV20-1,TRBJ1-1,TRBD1,TGCAGTGCTAGACCCCCCCCACAGGGGGCAAAAGTCCCTGAAGCTTTCTTT,CSARPPPQGAKVPEAFF
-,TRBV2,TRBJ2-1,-,TGTGCCAGCAGCCTACCGACAGCAGGTTACAATGAGCAGTTCTTC,CASSLPTAGYNEQFF
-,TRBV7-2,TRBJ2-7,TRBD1,TGTGCCAGCAGCCCCGACAGGGGGCTGGAAGGGCAGTACTTC,CASSPDRGLEGQYF
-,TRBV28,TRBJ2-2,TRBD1,TGTGCCAGCAGGACACAGGGGACCGGGGAGCTGTTTTTT,CASRTQGTGELFF
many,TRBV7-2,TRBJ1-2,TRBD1,TGTGCCAGCAGCTACACAGGGGAGGTGGGCTACACCTTC,CASSYTGEVGYTF
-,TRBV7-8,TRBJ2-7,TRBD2,TGTGCCAGCAGCTTAGCGGTGGCTGGGGGACTAGTACACGAGCAGTACTTC,CASSLAVAGGLVHEQYF
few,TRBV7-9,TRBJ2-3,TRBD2,TGTGCCAGCAGCTTCGGACTAGCGGGAGCGGTAGATACGCAGTATTTT,CASSFGLAGAVDTQYF
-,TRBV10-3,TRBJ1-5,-,TGTGCCATCAGTCAGCGGGCTCCTGGGACGGGGGAGCCCCAGCATTTT,CAISQRAPGTGEPQHF
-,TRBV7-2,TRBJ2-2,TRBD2,TGTGCCAGCAGCTCCCTGGGGGGGAGTAACACCGGGGAGCTGTTTTTT,CASSSLGGSNTGELFF
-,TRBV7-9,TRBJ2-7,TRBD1,TGTGCCAGCAGCCCCCGGGACAGGGGGAACTACGAGCAGTACTTC,CASSPRDRGNYEQYF
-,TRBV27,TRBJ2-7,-,TGTGCCAGCCTGGGGAGCGGGCCGGACTACGAGCAGTACTTC,CASLGSGPDYEQYF
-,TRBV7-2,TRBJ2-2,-,TGTGCCAGCAGTTCAGGCGGGATGTACTGGACCGGGGAGCTGTTTTTT,CASSSGGMYWTGELFF
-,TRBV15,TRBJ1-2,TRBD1,TGTGCCACCAGCGGACCGGGACAGGGGGGCTATGGCTACACCTTC,CATSGPGQGGYGYTF
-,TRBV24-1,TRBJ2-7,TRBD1,TGTGCCACAAAAAGGCCGGGACAGACCATCCGGGGCCCTTCCTACGAGCAGTACTTC,CATKRPGQTIRGPSYEQYF
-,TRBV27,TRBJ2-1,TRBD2,TGTGCCAGCACGTATCTAGCGGGGGGGTCCGGGGAGCAGTTCTTC,CASTYLAGGSGEQFF
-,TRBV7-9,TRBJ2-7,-,TGTGCCAGCAGCGAGGTGGGAGCGAGACCCTACGAGCAGTACTTC,CASSEVGARPYEQYF
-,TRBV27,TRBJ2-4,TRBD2,TGTGCCAGCAGTCCTCGTAGCGGGCTATACATTCAGTACTTC,CASSPRSGLYIQYF